The entry below gives a single T cell receptor beta chain sequence along with its context. Its antigen remains unknown. PCR used 60 Vbeta primers and 13 Jbeta primers. Sequencing was performed with immunoSEQ multiplex PCR; in TCRdb, only in-frame clones are kept and a portion is missing. The table shows approximately 150,000 clones, with roughly 62% occurring only once. Trimming stripped 5 bases from V and 4 bases from J, with 22 bases between. The CDR3 runs 17 residues. Per the germline V gene, CDR1 is SEHNR and CDR2 is FQNEAQ (reference sequence). These data belong to a study of cytomegalovirus exposure and HLA in healthy donors. Overall study findings and caveats: At a 0.05 false discovery rate, a later analysis found some 18,000 TCR beta sequences to be associated with HLA alleles. Some segments of the V type, notably TRBV6-2 and TRBV6-3, were excluded as indistinguishable. Relative to the 666-donor mean, N-insertions were reportedly fewer in an Asian-associated ancestry cluster in a later analysis.

The genes are TRBV7-9 and TRBJ2-3, with D maybe TRBD2 (6 bases). The sequencing input was PBMCs. The clonotype was recovered from a man in his 60s in good health and CMV-seronegative. CDR3 protein: CASSLTSGTGEADTQYF. CDR3 nucleotides: TGTGCCAGCAGCCTCACGTCCGGGACTGGGGAGGCAGATACGCAGTATTTT.